The next 26 T cell receptor beta chains were all read from a single sample in a study of T-cell reconstitution after alpha-beta-depleted transplantation in children. During its preparation, the TCRbeta library received unique molecular identifiers. In TCRdb, the PCR reads were re-called with MiXCR into one record per CDR3 protein. The table shows roughly 500,000 distinct CDR3 sequences, with about 33% occurring only once. The sample here was PBMCs from the stem cell graft donor, taken from the stem cell graft. The source is a human donor who donated a stem cell graft to a child with aplastic anemia.

This clonotype was recorded a few times. This chain joins TRBV20-1 and TRBJ1-5; D is perhaps TRBD1 (5 bases). V was clipped by 0 bases and J by 2 bases, with 14 bases between them. Per the germline V gene, CDR1 is DFQATT and CDR2 is SNEGSKA (reference sequence). The CDR3 is made up of 16 amino acids. The CDR3 region is CSARDRGGVGNQPQHF. CDR3 DNA sequence: TGCAGTGCTAGAGATCGGGGAGGGGTGGGCAATCAGCCCCAGCATTTT.

The gene calls are TRBV5-2 and TRBJ2-7. TRBV5-2 is a pseudogene locus. This CDR3 contains 12 residues. CDR3 sequence (DNA): TGTGCCAGCAAGTATGTCGGCTACGAGCAGTACTTC. Translated: CASKYVGYEQYF.

V usage is TRBV7-2 and J usage is TRBJ1-4; D call uncertain. The CDR3 runs to 16 residues. Trimming took off 1 base at V and 3 bases at J, with 12 bases between the two ends. Germline values: CDR1 SGHTA, CDR2 FQGNSA. CDR3 bases: TGTGCCAGCAGCTTAGGGTCGGGGAATCCTAATGAAAAACTGTTTTTT. Protein product: CASSLGSGNPNEKLFF.

The sample holds a few counts of this clonotype. The chain couples TRBV15 to TRBJ2-4, with no clear D. The ends were cut back, 0 bases at V and 0 bases at J, with 9 bases in the middle. CDR3 length equals 16 residues. In germline, CDR1 is LNHNV, CDR2 YYDKDF (reference sequence). CDR3 residues: CATSRDSVIAKNIQYF. CDR3 nucleotide sequence: TGTGCCACCAGCAGAGATTCTGTGATAGCCAAAAACATTCAGTACTTC.

The rearrangement joins TRBV20-1 to TRBJ1-1, with D unresolved. The germline CDR1 and CDR2 sequences are DFQATT and SNEGSKA (reference sequence). Trimming stripped 6 bases from V and 6 bases from J, with 14 bases between. The CDR3 extends over 12 amino acids. The CDR3 sequence is CSAQTETSEAFF. The CDR3 nucleotides are TGCAGTGCCCAGACCGAAACGTCTGAAGCTTTCTTT.

This rearrangement joins TRBV29-1 to TRBJ2-3, with 10 bases aligning to TRBD1. The CDR3 consists of 13 residues. After removal of 6 bases from V and 1 base from J, the junction contained 1 base not matched to a gene. Germline lookup yields CDR1 SQVTM and CDR2 ANQGSEA. In DNA, the CDR3 is TGCAGCGTCGGACAGGGGGGCACAGATACGCAGTATTTT. Its protein is CSVGQGGTDTQYF.

The gene calls are TRBV28 and TRBJ2-7, with 8 bases aligning to TRBD2. The V and J ends lost 6 bases and 1 base, in that order; junction bases with no gene match: 11. CDR1 and CDR2 (germline): MDHEN, SYDVKM. This CDR3 is 16 amino acids long. CDR3 region: CASSHISGTSSYEQYF. The CDR3 DNA sequence: TGTGCCAGCAGCCATATCTCCGGGACTAGTTCCTACGAGCAGTACTTC.

V and J are TRBV28 and TRBJ2-7; possibly TRBD2 for D (5 bases). The CDR3 runs 17 residues. Per the germline V gene, CDR1 is MDHEN and CDR2 is SYDVKM. Trimming shortened V by 4 bases and J by 2 bases, and 21 bases separated the two germline ends. The CDR3 DNA sequence: TGTGCCAGCAGTTCCAGTGGGAAGCGGCCGGGTACCTACGAGCAGTACGTC. It specifies CASSSSGKRPGTYEQYV.

This sequence joins TRBV28 and TRBJ2-7; 8 nucleotides line up with TRBD1. Losses at the gene ends were 5 bases for V and 6 bases for J; bases not matched to a gene: 12. The CDR3 is 15 amino acids. CDR1 and CDR2 (germline): MDHEN, SYDVKM. The CDR3 loop reads CASSPQAGGMIEQYV. The CDR3 DNA follows: TGTGCCAGCAGTCCCCAGGCAGGGGGCATGATCGAGCAGTACGTC.

This clonotype was seen only a few times. The CDR3 DNA reads TGTGCCTGGAGTTTGACAGGGTCCAAAAACATTCAGTACTTC. Translated: CAWSLTGSKNIQYF. The chain uses TRBV30 and TRBJ2-4, with 7 bases aligning to TRBD1. Unmatched junction bases numbered 3, after V lost 2 bases and J lost 2 bases. The V gene's germline CDR1 is GTSNPN and CDR2 SVGIG (reference sequence). CDR3 length: 14 amino acids.

The chain combines TRBV25-1 with TRBJ2-1; D is possibly TRBD2 (7 bases). Germline-derived CDR1 and CDR2 are MGHDK and SYGVNS. The CDR3 extends over 20 amino acids. The V and J ends lost 0 bases and 1 base respectively, with 22 bases between them. DNA of the CDR3: TGTGCCAGCAGTGAATATCTAGGGGGAGGGGGGGTCGGATCCTACAATGAGCAGTTCTTC. Translated, it gives CASSEYLGGGGVGSYNEQFF.

The rearrangement joins TRBV7-2 to TRBJ1-4; TRBD1 agrees at 7 bases. This CDR3 region has 16 residues. With V trimmed by 4 bases and J by 3 bases, 8 bases remained unmatched. Germline loops: CDR1 SGHTA, CDR2 FQGNSA. In DNA form, the CDR3 reads TGTGCCAGCAGCTCCCAAAGACAGGGTTCTAATGAAAAACTGTTTTTT. This gives the protein CASSSQRQGSNEKLFF.

This clonotype has more than one count but fewer than ten. The rearrangement joins TRBV7-2 to TRBJ2-5; possibly TRBD2 for D (5 bases). The CDR3 sequence is 15 residues long. The V end lost 11 bases, the J end lost 2 bases, and 21 bases lay between the germline ends. Germline V lookup: CDR1 SGHTA, CDR2 FQGNSA. In DNA, the CDR3 is TGTGCCGTCAGTATGGAGCTAGCAGTTCAAGAGACCCAGTACTTC. Amino acid sequence: CAVSMELAVQETQYF. Filled out from reference TRBV7-2 and TRBJ2-5, the complete variable domain reads GAGVSQSPSNKVTEKGKDVELRCDPISGHTALYWYRQSLGQGLEFLIYFQGNSAPDKSGLPSDRFSAERTGGSVSTLTIQRTQQEDSAVYLCAVSMELAVQETQYFGPGTRLLVL.

In this sample, this clonotype turned up many times. The CDR3 bases are TGTGCCAGCAGTTTAGCGAGGGTCGGCGGGAACACTGAAGCTTTCTTT. This gives the protein CASSLARVGGNTEAFF. The chain carries TRBV12-3 or TRBV12-4 and TRBJ1-1, with D uncertain. The CDR3 has 16 amino acids. Trimming pared 0 bases from V and 1 base from J, leaving 12 bases between.

V usage is TRBV5-4 and J usage is TRBJ2-3, with 10 bases that match TRBD2. Trimming at V came to 4 bases and at J to 2 bases, leaving 10 bases not matched to a gene. Germline CDR1 is SGHNT and CDR2 is YYREEE (reference sequence). CDR3 length: 17 amino acids. This CDR3 reads CASSPLAGVFDTDTQYF. The CDR3 DNA reads as TGTGCCAGCAGCCCCCTAGCGGGAGTATTCGACACAGATACGCAGTATTTT.

Only a few counts were recorded for this clonotype. This chain connects TRBV11-1 to TRBJ1-3, with D unresolved. Trimming pared 8 bases from V and 0 bases from J, leaving 5 bases between. The CDR3 extends over 12 amino acids. CDR1 SGHAT and CDR2 FQDESV come from the germline V gene (reference sequence). The CDR3 region has the DNA TGTGCCAGCGGGAGCTCTGGAAACACCATATATTTT. This sequence encodes CASGSSGNTIYF.

This rearrangement joins TRBV11-2 to TRBJ2-3, with 8 bases that match TRBD1. In germline, CDR1 is SGHAT, CDR2 FQNNGV. CDR3 length equals 14 residues. Trimming at V came to 8 bases and at J to 6 bases, leaving 10 bases not matched to a gene. The CDR3 loop is CASGPANRGDTQYF. DNA for the CDR3: TGTGCCAGCGGCCCTGCTAACAGGGGGGATACGCAGTATTTT.

The chain is built from TRBV12-3 or TRBV12-4 and TRBJ2-5; unclear D gene. V gave up 5 bases and J gave up 7 bases, with 11 bases separating them. The CDR3 length is 12 residues. This CDR3 is CASSVPRGTQYF. In nucleotides, the CDR3 is TGTGCCAGCAGTGTCCCACGCGGGACCCAGTACTTC.

J is TRBJ1-1 and V is TRBV5-6, with a weak D call TRBD1 (6 bases). The CDR3 is 13 amino acids. Germline assignment: CDR1 SGHDT and CDR2 YYEEEE. The ends were cut back, 3 bases at V and 7 bases at J, with 13 bases in the middle. Here the CDR3 DNA reads TGTGCCAGCAGCTCTCTGCAGGGGTATGAAGCTTTCTTT. Translating it yields CASSSLQGYEAFF.

In the case of this clonotype: A read error may produce the germline difference seen at one junction end. The chain has TRBV5-1 and TRBJ2-3; 10 nucleotides line up with TRBD2. The CDR3 covers 13 residues. Germline CDR1 SGHRS, CDR2 YFSETQ. The CDR3 reads CAGSKREGDTQYF. CDR3 bases: TGCGCCGGCAGTAAGCGGGAGGGCGATACGCAGTATTTT.

This clonotype showed up just a few times. This chain links TRBV20-1 with TRBJ2-5; D could derive from TRBD1 or TRBD2 (6 bases each). Germline lookup yields CDR1 DFQATT and CDR2 SNEGSKA (reference sequence). Trimming stripped 1 base from V and 4 bases from J, with 19 bases between. This CDR3 has 16 residues. The CDR3 sequence: CSARGGAGDTTETQYF. The DNA for the CDR3 is TGCAGTGCTAGAGGGGGGGCAGGGGATACGACAGAGACCCAGTACTTC.

This clonotype appeared a few times. The chain has TRBV15 and TRBJ1-2; D gene unclear. This CDR3 spans 14 amino acids. Germline CDR1 is LNHNV and CDR2 is YYDKDF (reference sequence). Deletions cut 1 base from V and 3 bases from J, with 9 bases between. The CDR3 region has the DNA TGTGCCACCAGCAGAGCATCCACAGACTATGGCTACACCTTC. Translation: CATSRASTDYGYTF.

The CDR3 sequence: CSAGVEVYEQYF. CDR3 in DNA: TGCAGTGCTGGGGTGGAAGTTTACGAGCAGTACTTC. V is TRBV20-1 and J is TRBJ2-7, with D unresolved. Per the germline V gene, CDR1 is DFQATT and CDR2 is SNEGSKA (reference sequence). The CDR3 consists of 12 residues. V shed 5 bases and J shed 4 bases, with 12 bases lying between them.

V is TRBV5-4 and J is TRBJ1-3, with a possible D match to TRBD1 (5 bases). The germline CDR1 and CDR2 sequences are SGHNT and YYREEE (reference sequence). V lost 4 bases and J 3 bases, leaving 8 bases between the germline ends. The CDR3 extends over 13 amino acids. The CDR3 here is CASSGTNGNTIYF. The CDR3, as DNA: TGTGCCAGCAGCGGGACTAATGGAAACACCATATATTTT.

The rearrangement uses TRBV5-1 and TRBJ1-1; D not resolved. Looked up from germline, CDR1 is SGHRS and CDR2 is YFSETQ. Trimming took 4 bases from V and 6 from J, leaving 16 bases between them. This CDR3 comprises 14 residues. The CDR3 coding sequence is TGCGCCAGCAGCCGAGAAGTAGGGAGCGCTGAAGCTTTCTTT. Translating it yields CASSREVGSAEAFF.

This clonotype was recorded a few times. The V call is TRBV12-5, the J call TRBJ1-1; D is unresolved. The length of the CDR3 is 12 residues. Germline CDR1 and CDR2: LGHNT and FRNRAP. Trimming left V 2 bases short and J 6 bases short, with 7 bases between. CDR3 nucleotide sequence: TGTGCTAGTGGTTTGTTTATGCCTGAAGCTTTCTTT. Its protein product is CASGLFMPEAFF.